Listed below are T cell receptor beta chains from one sample, sequenced in a study of long-term antiretroviral therapy in people with HIV. The repertoire was sequenced with immunoSEQ multiplex PCR; TCRdb's copy has only in-frame clones and lacks some. The data show approximately 17,000 clones, with 78% seen just once and roughly 13% held by the top ten. The input for sequencing was unsorted PBMCs, taken less than 3.3 years after starting antiretroviral therapy. These receptors originate from a woman aged 40 to 50 with HIV. Both conserved end residues are part of each CDR3. The D gene is left open where the match is weak. Clone size is stated in some rows and not others, as once, few, many or a class when expanded.

V,D,size,J,DNA,CDR3
TRBV5-1,NA,NA,TRBJ2-3,TGCGCCAGCAGTAAGGCTACAGGGATTTTAAGCACAGATACGCAGTATTTT,CASSKATGILSTDTQYF
TRBV29-1,NA,NA,TRBJ1-2,TGCAGCGTTGCTCAGGTTCAAGCTAACTATGGCTACACCTTC,CSVAQVQANYGYTF
TRBV2,NA,NA,TRBJ1-1,TGTGCCAGCAGCGCCGAAGGGGGTACAATGAACACTGAAGCTTTCTTT,CASSAEGGTMNTEAFF
TRBV5-4,TRBD2,NA,TRBJ2-3,TGTGCCAGCAGCTTGAGTAGCGGGGGGTACACAGATACGCAGTATTTT,CASSLSSGGYTDTQYF
TRBV7-2,TRBD1,NA,TRBJ2-5,TGTGCCAGCAGCTTAGGACAGGGGGCGAGGGAGACCCAGTACTTC,CASSLGQGARETQYF
TRBV5-6,NA,once,TRBJ2-7,TGTGCCAGCAGCTTCTGGTCACAGGTCGCCTACGAGCAGTACTTC,CASSFWSQVAYEQYF
TRBV28,NA,few,TRBJ2-5,TGTGCCAGCAGTTTGGACCTGGGAGGAGGTCACCAAGAGACCCAGTACTTC,CASSLDLGGGHQETQYF
TRBV11-2,NA,NA,TRBJ1-1,TGTGCCAGCACCCCCGTGAGGGGCACTGAAGCTTTCTTT,CASTPVRGTEAFF
TRBV18,NA,NA,TRBJ1-1,TGTGCCAGCTCACCTACCTCTGCAGGGGTAGGATTTAACACTGAAGCTTTCTTT,CASSPTSAGVGFNTEAFF
TRBV6-5,NA,NA,TRBJ1-1,TGTGCCAGCAGTTACTCGATCCTGAACACTGAAGCTTTCTTT,CASSYSILNTEAFF
TRBV6-5,NA,NA,TRBJ1-1,TGTGCCAGCAGTTACGGCAGGGAGGGCACTGAAGCTTTCTTT,CASSYGREGTEAFF
TRBV18,NA,medium-sized,TRBJ2-3,TGTGCCAGCGGGGGGTCCGAGGGGAGCACAGATACGCAGTATTTT,CASGGSEGSTDTQYF
TRBV25-1,NA,NA,TRBJ2-1,TGTGCCAGCAGGCCGGCCTCGGGGACCTACAATGAGCAGTTCTTC,CASRPASGTYNEQFF
TRBV6-5,TRBD1,NA,TRBJ1-2,TGTGCCAGCAGTTACTCAGCGGGACAGGGGTATGGCTACACCTTC,CASSYSAGQGYGYTF
TRBV6-5,NA,NA,TRBJ1-1,TGTGCCAGCAGACCCCAGCTTCGGGGGAGCGCTGAAGCTTTCTTT,CASRPQLRGSAEAFF
TRBV25-1,NA,medium-sized,TRBJ2-1,TGTGCCAGCAGTGCGGGGAAGGATGAGCAGTTCTTC,CASSAGKDEQFF
TRBV5-4,TRBD2,NA,TRBJ2-1,TGTGCCAGCAGCTTGCGTCTAGCGGGGGTCAATGAGCAGTTCTTC,CASSLRLAGVNEQFF
TRBV6-1,NA,NA,TRBJ1-6,TGTGCCAGCAGTGGACAATTACGGTCACCCCTCCACTTT,CASSGQLRSPLHF
TRBV7-2,TRBD1,NA,TRBJ1-1,TGTGCCAGCAGCCCCCAGGGGGTAACTGAAGCTTTCTTT,CASSPQGVTEAFF
TRBV27,NA,NA,TRBJ1-2,TGTGCCAGCAGTTTCGGGCGGGATGATGGCTACACCTTC,CASSFGRDDGYTF
TRBV6-5,TRBD1,once,TRBJ1-4,TGTGCCAGCAGAGACAGGGGCGAAAAACTGTTTTTT,CASRDRGEKLFF
TRBV7-9,TRBD2,NA,TRBJ2-1,TGTGCCAGCAGCCGCGGGGGGGCCCACAATGAGCAGTTCTTC,CASSRGGAHNEQFF
TRBV5-1,NA,NA,TRBJ2-1,TGCGCCAGCAGCTTACACACAGGGAGCTCCTACAATGAGCAGTTCTTC,CASSLHTGSSYNEQFF
TRBV7-2,TRBD1,NA,TRBJ1-2,TGTGCCAGCAGCTTAGAGGGGACAGGGTATGGCTATGGCTACACCTTC,CASSLEGTGYGYGYTF
TRBV5-1,NA,NA,TRBJ1-2,TGCGCCAGCAGCTTGGCCGCCAGATCGGCCAACACCTTC,CASSLAARSANTF
TRBV18,TRBD2,NA,TRBJ2-3,TGTGCCAGCTCACCCGGGACTAGCGGGACTAGCACAGATACGCAGTATTTT,CASSPGTSGTSTDTQYF
TRBV11-1,TRBD1,NA,TRBJ1-2,TGTGCCAGCAGCCCCGCCGGGACAGGGGACGGCTACACCTTC,CASSPAGTGDGYTF
TRBV18,NA,NA,TRBJ2-2,TGTGCCAGCTCACCAGGACCACTGAACACCGGGGAGCTGTTTTTT,CASSPGPLNTGELFF
TRBV25-1,TRBD1,NA,TRBJ1-2,TGTGCCAGCAGTGATGACAGGGCCGGTACTAACTATGGCTACACCTTC,CASSDDRAGTNYGYTF
TRBV27,TRBD1,NA,TRBJ2-2,TGTGCCAGCAGTTTTTCCGGGACAGGGCTCACCGGGGAGCTGTTTTTT,CASSFSGTGLTGELFF
TRBV6-1,NA,NA,TRBJ1-3,TGTGCCAGCAGTGAAGCCGGGGGGCCCGGAAACACCATATATTTT,CASSEAGGPGNTIYF
TRBV7-9,NA,NA,TRBJ2-2,TGTGCCAGCAGCTCCGGACCATCGAACACCGGGGAGCTGTTTTTT,CASSSGPSNTGELFF
TRBV30,NA,NA,TRBJ2-1,TGTGCCTGGAGCTTCAGGGGCTCCTCCTACAATGAGCAGTTCTTC,CAWSFRGSSYNEQFF
TRBV5-1,TRBD2,NA,TRBJ2-3,TGCGCCAGCAGCTTGGTGGCGGGGGGGCCTGAGGCGCAGTATTTT,CASSLVAGGPEAQYF
TRBV7-9,TRBD1,NA,TRBJ2-1,TGTGCCAGCAGCTCGATAGGGACAGGGTTCTACAATGAGCAGTTCTTC,CASSSIGTGFYNEQFF
TRBV5-1,NA,NA,TRBJ2-5,TGCGCCAGCAGCCCGGGGGACAGAAGCCAAGAGACCCAGTACTTC,CASSPGDRSQETQYF
TRBV5-1,TRBD2,NA,TRBJ2-3,TGCGCCAGCAGCTTGGCGCCTAGCGGGGCTCCCTCCACAGATACGCAGTATTTT,CASSLAPSGAPSTDTQYF
TRBV5-4,TRBD1,once,TRBJ2-7,TGTGCCAGCAGCCAAGGGGGCCACAGCTCCTACGAGCAGTACTTC,CASSQGGHSSYEQYF
TRBV5-1,TRBD1,NA,TRBJ1-1,TGCGCCAGCAGCCACGTCCCGGGACAGGGAGAGAGCACTGAAGCTTTCTTT,CASSHVPGQGESTEAFF
TRBV6-5,NA,once,TRBJ2-7,TGTGCCAGCAGTTACCGTCCTAACTCCTACGAGCAGTACTTC,CASSYRPNSYEQYF
TRBV5-5,TRBD2,NA,TRBJ2-5,TGTGCCAGCAGCTTATCCCTCTTTAGCGGGGGGGCTGAGACCCAGTACTTC,CASSLSLFSGGAETQYF
TRBV7-9,NA,NA,TRBJ1-1,TGTGCCAGCAGCTATTCGGAGCTAAACACTGAAGCTTTCTTT,CASSYSELNTEAFF
TRBV7-8,NA,NA,TRBJ1-6,TGTGCCAGCAATCCCGGGTTCAATTCACCCCTCCACTTT,CASNPGFNSPLHF
TRBV7-9,NA,NA,TRBJ1-6,TGTGCCAGCAGCTTAGAGAGTGTTAATTCACCCCTCCACTTT,CASSLESVNSPLHF
TRBV9,TRBD2,NA,TRBJ2-5,TGTGCCAGCAGCGTAGACCCCTCGGCTAGCGGGGGGGAGACCCAGTACTTC,CASSVDPSASGGETQYF
TRBV7-9,NA,medium-sized,TRBJ1-1,TGTGCCAGCAGCCTCACATATGGGGCGAACACTGAAGCTTTCTTT,CASSLTYGANTEAFF
TRBV5-5,TRBD2,NA,TRBJ2-1,TGTGCCAGCAGCTTGGGGCCCTGGCGGGGGGCCTACAATGAGCAGTTCTTC,CASSLGPWRGAYNEQFF
TRBV6-5,NA,NA,TRBJ1-2,TGTGCCAGCAGGGAGGGGGGGCGCGACTATGGCTACACCTTC,CASREGGRDYGYTF
TRBV6-5,NA,NA,TRBJ1-1,TGTGCCAGCAGGTCCAGGTCCGGAGGGACTGAAGCTTTCTTT,CASRSRSGGTEAFF
TRBV6-6,NA,NA,TRBJ1-1,TGTGCCAGCAGTTACTCGGGGGCATCCAACACTGAAGCTTTCTTT,CASSYSGASNTEAFF
TRBV30,NA,NA,TRBJ1-1,TGTGCCTGGAGCCCTATGGGGGAGACTGAAGCTTTCTTT,CAWSPMGETEAFF
TRBV6-6,NA,NA,TRBJ2-5,TGTGCCAGCAGTTACCAGGACGGTGACCAAGAGACCCAGTACTTC,CASSYQDGDQETQYF
TRBV7-9,TRBD2,NA,TRBJ2-6,TGTGCCAGCAGCCCGCCTCTAGCGGGGGGGGCCAACGTCCTGACTTTC,CASSPPLAGGANVLTF
TRBV18,TRBD1,NA,TRBJ2-1,TGTGCCAGCTCTCCGTCGACAGGGGCATATGAGCAGTTCTTC,CASSPSTGAYEQFF
TRBV6-6,NA,NA,TRBJ1-2,TGTGCCAGCAGTTATGCACAGGAGACCTATGGCTACACCTTC,CASSYAQETYGYTF
TRBV19,NA,NA,TRBJ2-3,TGTGCCAGTAGGGAGGGAACAGATACGCAGTATTTT,CASREGTDTQYF
TRBV18,TRBD2,once,TRBJ2-1,TGTGCCAGCTCACCCGGGGGGAAAATAAATGAGCAGTTCTTC,CASSPGGKINEQFF